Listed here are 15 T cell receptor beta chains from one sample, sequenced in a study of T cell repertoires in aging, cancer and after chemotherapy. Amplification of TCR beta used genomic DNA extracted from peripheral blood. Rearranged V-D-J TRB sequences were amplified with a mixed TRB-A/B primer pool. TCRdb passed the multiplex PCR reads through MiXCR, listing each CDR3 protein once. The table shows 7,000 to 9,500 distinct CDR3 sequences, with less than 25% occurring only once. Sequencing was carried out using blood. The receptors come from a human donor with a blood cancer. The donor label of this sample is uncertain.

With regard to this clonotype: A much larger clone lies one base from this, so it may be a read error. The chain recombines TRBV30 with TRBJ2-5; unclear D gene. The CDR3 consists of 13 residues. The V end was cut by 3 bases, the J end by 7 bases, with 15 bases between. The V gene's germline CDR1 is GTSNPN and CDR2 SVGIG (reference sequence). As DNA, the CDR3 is TGTGCCTGGAGAACACTGGATTTTGGGACCCAGTACTTC. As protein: CAWRTLDFGTQYF. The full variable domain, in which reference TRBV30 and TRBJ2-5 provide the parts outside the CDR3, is SQTIHQWPATLVQPVGSPLSLECTVEGTSNPNLYWYRQAAGRGLQLLFYSVGIGQISSEVPQNLSASRPQDRQFILSSKKLLLSDSGFYLCAWRTLDFGTQYFGPGTRLLVL.

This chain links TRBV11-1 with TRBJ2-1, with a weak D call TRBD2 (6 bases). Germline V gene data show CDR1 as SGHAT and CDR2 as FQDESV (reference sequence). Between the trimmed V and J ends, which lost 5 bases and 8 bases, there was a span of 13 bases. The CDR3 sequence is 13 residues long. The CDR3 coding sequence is TGTGCCAGCAGCGTTAGCGGAAGGGATGAGCAGTTCTTC. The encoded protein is CASSVSGRDEQFF.

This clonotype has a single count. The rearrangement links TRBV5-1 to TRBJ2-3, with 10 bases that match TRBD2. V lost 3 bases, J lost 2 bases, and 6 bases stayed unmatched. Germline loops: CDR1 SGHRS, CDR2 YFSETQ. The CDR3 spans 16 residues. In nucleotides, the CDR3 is TGCGCCAGCAGCTCTATGACTAGCGGGCCCACAGATACGCAGTATTTT. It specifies CASSSMTSGPTDTQYF.

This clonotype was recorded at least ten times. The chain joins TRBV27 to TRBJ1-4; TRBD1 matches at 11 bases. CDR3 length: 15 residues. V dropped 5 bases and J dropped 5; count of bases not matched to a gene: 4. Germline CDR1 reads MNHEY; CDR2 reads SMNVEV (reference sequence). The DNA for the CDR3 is TGTGCCAGCAGTAGGCGGGACAGGGGGAATGAAAAACTGTTTTTT. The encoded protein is CASSRRDRGNEKLFF.

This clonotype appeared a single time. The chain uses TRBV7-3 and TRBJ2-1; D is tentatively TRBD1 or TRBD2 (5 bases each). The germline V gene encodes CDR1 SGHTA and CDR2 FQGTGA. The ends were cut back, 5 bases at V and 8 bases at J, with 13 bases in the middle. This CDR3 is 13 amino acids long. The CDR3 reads CASSKVRDHEQFF. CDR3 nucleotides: TGTGCCAGCAGCAAGGTCAGGGACCATGAGCAGTTCTTC.

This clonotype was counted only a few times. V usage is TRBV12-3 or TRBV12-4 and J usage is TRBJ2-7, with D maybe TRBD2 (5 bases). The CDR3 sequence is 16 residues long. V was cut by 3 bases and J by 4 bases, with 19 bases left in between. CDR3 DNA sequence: TGTGCCAGCAGTTTGAGGCTAGCCTTGCGAGAGTACGAGCAGTACTTC. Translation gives CASSLRLALREYEQYF.

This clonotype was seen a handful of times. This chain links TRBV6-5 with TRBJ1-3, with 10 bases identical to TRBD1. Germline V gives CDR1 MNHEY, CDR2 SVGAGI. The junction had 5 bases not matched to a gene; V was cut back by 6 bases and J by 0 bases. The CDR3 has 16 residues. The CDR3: CASSRQGANSGNTIYF. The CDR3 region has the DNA TGTGCCAGCAGCAGACAGGGGGCCAACTCTGGAAACACCATATATTTT.

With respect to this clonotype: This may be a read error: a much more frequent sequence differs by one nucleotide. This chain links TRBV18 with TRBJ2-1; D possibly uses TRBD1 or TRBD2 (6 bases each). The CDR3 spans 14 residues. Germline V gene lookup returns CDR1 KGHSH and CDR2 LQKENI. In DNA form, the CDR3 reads TGTGTCAGCTCACCACCGTTTAGGGGGGATGAGCAGTTCTTC. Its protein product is CVSSPPFRGDEQFF.

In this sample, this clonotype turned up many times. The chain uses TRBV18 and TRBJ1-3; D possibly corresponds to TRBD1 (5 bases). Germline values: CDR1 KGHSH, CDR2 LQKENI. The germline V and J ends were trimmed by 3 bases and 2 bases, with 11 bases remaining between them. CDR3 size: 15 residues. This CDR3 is CASSPLSGAGNTIYF. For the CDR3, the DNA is TGTGCCAGCTCACCTCTGTCGGGGGCTGGAAACACCATATATTTT.

CDR3 sequence (DNA): TGTGCCAGCAGTTTAACTGCGGGAGGACCCTACGAGCAGTACTTC. It specifies CASSLTAGGPYEQYF. The rearrangement links TRBV27 to TRBJ2-7, with 8 bases identical to TRBD2. Germline loops: CDR1 MNHEY, CDR2 SMNVEV (reference sequence). This CDR3 spans 15 amino acids. The V and J ends lost 2 bases and 2 bases, in that order; junction bases with no gene match: 5.

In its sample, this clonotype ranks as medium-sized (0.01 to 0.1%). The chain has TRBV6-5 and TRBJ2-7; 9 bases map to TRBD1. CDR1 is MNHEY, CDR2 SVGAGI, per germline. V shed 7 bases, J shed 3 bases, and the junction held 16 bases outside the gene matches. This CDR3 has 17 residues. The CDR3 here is CASTRTGTGRMHYEQYF. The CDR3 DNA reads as TGTGCCAGCACGAGAACCGGGACAGGGCGGATGCACTACGAGCAGTACTTC.

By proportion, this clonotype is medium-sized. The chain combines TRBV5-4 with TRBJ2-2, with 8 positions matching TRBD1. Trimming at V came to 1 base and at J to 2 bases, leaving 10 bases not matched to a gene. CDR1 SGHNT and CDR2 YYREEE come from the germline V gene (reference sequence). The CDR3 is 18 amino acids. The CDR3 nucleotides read TGTGCCAGCAGCTTGCCGTCACCCGGGACAGGCAACACCGGGGAGCTGTTTTTT. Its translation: CASSLPSPGTGNTGELFF.

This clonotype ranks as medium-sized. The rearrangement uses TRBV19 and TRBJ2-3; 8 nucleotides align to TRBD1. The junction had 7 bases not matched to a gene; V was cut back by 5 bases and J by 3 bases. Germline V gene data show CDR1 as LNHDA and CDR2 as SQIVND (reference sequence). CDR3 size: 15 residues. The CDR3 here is CASSPRTGLTDTQYF. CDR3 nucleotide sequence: TGTGCCAGTAGTCCCCGGACAGGGCTAACAGATACGCAGTATTTT.

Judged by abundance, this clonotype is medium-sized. Here the CDR3 DNA reads TGCAGCGTTGATCTGGGGCCTCCAAGCTCTGGAAACACCATATATTTT. Translating gives CSVDLGPPSSGNTIYF. The chain couples TRBV29-1 to TRBJ1-3; D may be TRBD1 (5 bases). The CDR3 runs to 16 residues. Germline V gene lookup returns CDR1 SQVTM and CDR2 ANQGSEA. Trimming shortened V by 3 bases and J by 0 bases, and 15 bases separated the two germline ends. The complete variable domain, with remaining parts taken from reference TRBV29-1 and TRBJ1-3, reads SAVISQKPSRDICQRGTSLTIQCQVDSQVTMMFWYRQQPGQSLTLIATANQGSEATYESGFVIDKFPISRPNLTFSTLTVSNMSPEDSSIYLCSVDLGPPSSGNTIYFGEGSWLTVV.

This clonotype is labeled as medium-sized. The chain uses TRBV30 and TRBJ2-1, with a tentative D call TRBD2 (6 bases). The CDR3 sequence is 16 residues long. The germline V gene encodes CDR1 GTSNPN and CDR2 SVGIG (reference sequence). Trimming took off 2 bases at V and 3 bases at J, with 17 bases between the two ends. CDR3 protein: CAWSPVHGSVYNEQFF. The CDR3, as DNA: TGTGCCTGGAGTCCAGTCCACGGGAGTGTCTACAATGAGCAGTTCTTC.